The 5 T cell receptor beta chains in this list originate from one sample, sequenced in a study of PD-L1 blockade in urothelial cancer (dated by TCRdb to 2017 to 2019). What this sample's time point label stands for: peripheral blood 6 weeks after treatment start. Receptor amplification or capture employed the immunoSEQ multiplex PCR assay. The immuneACCESS repertoire file appears here via TCRdb, limited to in-frame rearrangements. These files lack a portion of the clones; in checked studies, under half of the deficit traces to unresolved V genes, and the cause of the others is not known. This sample is represented by 40,000 to 50,000 clones; almost 85% of them were singletons. About 13% of the sample rests with the top ten. The sequencing here drew on PBMCs, taken around atezolizumab (anti-PD-L1) treatment. The receptors were sampled from a man aged 60-69 years with urothelial cancer.

The CDR3 nucleotides are TGTGCCAGCACCCAGTTTAGAGGCGATCAGCCCCAGCATTTT. It encodes CASTQFRGDQPQHF. The V gene is TRBV28, the J gene TRBJ1-5; D remains ambiguous. From germline, CDR1 is MDHEN and CDR2 SYDVKM. This CDR3 has 14 amino acids. Trimming removed 7 bases at V and 5 bases at J, with 15 bases between. Filled out from reference TRBV28 and TRBJ1-5, the complete variable domain reads DVKVTQSSRYLVKRTGEKVFLECVQDMDHENMFWYRQDPGLGLRLIYFSYDVKMKEKGDIPEGYSVSREKKERFSLILESASTNQTSMYLCASTQFRGDQPQHFGDGTRLSIL.

The DNA of the CDR3 is TGTGCCAGCAGTCCCCCCCTCTCGGCTAACTATGGCTACACCTTC. This gives the protein CASSPPLSANYGYTF. The rearrangement links TRBV28 to TRBJ1-2; no clear D gene. This CDR3 has 15 amino acids. Trimming removed 5 bases from V and 0 bases from J, with 13 bases in between. Germline V gives CDR1 MDHEN, CDR2 SYDVKM.

The CDR3: CASSPIRGGNEKLFF. The CDR3 nucleotides are TGTGCCAGCAGCCCCATCAGGGGAGGGAATGAAAAACTGTTTTTT. The chain joins TRBV6-5 to TRBJ1-4; possible D gene TRBD1, 6 bases. Trimming shortened V by 6 bases and J by 5 bases, and 16 bases separated the two germline ends. The CDR3 is 15 residues long. CDR1 and CDR2 (germline): MNHEY, SVGAGI.

The chain has TRBV11-2 and TRBJ1-1; D possibly corresponds to TRBD1 (5 bases). Germline V gene lookup returns CDR1 SGHAT and CDR2 FQNNGV. This CDR3 contains 15 residues. V was clipped by 6 bases and J by 6 bases, with 20 bases between them. CDR3 sequence reads: CASRHLGGKGAEAFF. CDR3 coding DNA: TGTGCCAGCAGACACCTAGGAGGGAAAGGGGCTGAAGCTTTCTTT.

The chain combines TRBV19 with TRBJ2-2, with TRBD1 identical over 8 bases. From germline, CDR1 is LNHDA and CDR2 SQIVND (reference sequence). This CDR3 is 15 amino acids long. Trimming took 7 bases from V and 5 from J; bases not matched to a gene: 9. Here the CDR3 DNA reads TGTGCCAGTAACGGACAGGGCCCTCCGACCGGGGAGCTGTTTTTT. This translates into CASNGQGPPTGELFF.